Listed below are T cell receptor beta chains from one sample, sequenced in a study of T cell responses to AZD1222 COVID-19 vaccine. This table comes from immunoSEQ multiplex PCR, and its TCRdb copy is limited to in-frame clones, with some not included. The sample holds 150,000 or so clones, 90% seen once. The input for sequencing was peripheral blood, taken on day 0 of AZD1222 vaccination. Receptors were obtained from an adult in good health. CDR3s include the opening cysteine and the closing phenylalanine or tryptophan. The D gene is left open where the match is weak. Clone sizes are given selectively: once, few, many, or a class where the clone is expanded.

V,J,size,D,CDR3,DNA
TRBV19,TRBJ1-4,.,.,CASSIGPARNEKLFF,TGTGCCAGTAGTATAGGTCCCGCGCGGAATGAAAAACTGTTTTTT
TRBV7-9,TRBJ2-7,.,TRBD1,CASSPPGQSYEQYF,TGTGCCAGCAGCCCTCCGGGACAGTCCTACGAGCAGTACTTC
TRBV6-2/TRBV6-3,TRBJ2-5,.,TRBD1,CASSTGTEFGTQYF,TGTGCCAGCAGCACCGGGACAGAGTTTGGGACCCAGTACTTC
TRBV19,TRBJ1-2,.,TRBD1,CASSILDRDDGYTF,TGTGCCAGTAGTATTCTTGACAGGGACGATGGCTACACCTTC
TRBV28,TRBJ1-1,.,TRBD1,CASSLRTGSTEAFF,TGTGCCAGCAGTTTGAGGACAGGCAGCACTGAAGCTTTCTTT
TRBV7-9,TRBJ1-1,once,TRBD1,CASSFRDRENTEAFF,TGTGCCAGCAGCTTCCGGGACAGGGAGAACACTGAAGCTTTCTTT
TRBV6-5,TRBJ1-3,.,.,CASIRGPGNTIYF,TGTGCCAGCATCAGGGGACCCGGAAACACCATATATTTT
TRBV7-2,TRBJ2-2,.,.,CASSLYFGAGELFF,.
TRBV4-3,TRBJ1-4,.,.,CASSQDYSEKLFF,TGCGCCAGCAGCCAAGATTATAGTGAAAAACTGTTTTTT
TRBV30,TRBJ1-2,.,.,CAWSVHFLSGTHGYTF,TGTGCCTGGAGTGTACATTTTTTGTCAGGGACCCATGGCTACACCTTC
TRBV5-6,TRBJ2-7,.,.,CASSFRGPGPEQYF,TGTGCCAGCAGCTTCCGGGGTCCGGGGCCCGAGCAGTACTTC
TRBV10-3,TRBJ2-3,.,.,CAISDLTTDTQYF,TGTGCCATCAGTGACCTGACAACAGATACGCAGTATTTT
TRBV11-2,TRBJ2-5,.,TRBD1,CASSLQGNQETQYF,TGTGCCAGCTCCCTACAGGGGAACCAAGAGACCCAGTACTTC
TRBV6-5,TRBJ1-6,few,.,CASSVQNNSPLHF,TGTGCCAGCAGCGTCCAAAATAATTCACCCCTCCACTTT
TRBV3-1/TRBV3-2,TRBJ2-3,.,.,CASSQVSLVRTDTQYF,TGTGCCAGCAGCCAAGTCAGCCTAGTGAGAACAGATACGCAGTATTTT
TRBV9,TRBJ2-7,.,.,CASTPSPKGDEQYF,TGTGCCAGCACCCCTTCTCCGAAGGGTGACGAGCAGTACTTC
TRBV4-1,TRBJ1-6,.,TRBD1,CASSQDAPQGRESYNSPLHF,TGCGCCAGCAGCCAAGATGCCCCACAGGGGCGTGAGTCCTATAATTCACCCCTCCACTTT
TRBV10-3,TRBJ2-1,.,TRBD1,CAIVGQGTNEQFF,TGTGCCATCGTAGGACAGGGAACCAATGAGCAGTTCTTC
TRBV29-1,TRBJ2-5,.,.,CSVLSAAGTQYF,TGCAGCGTTCTCAGTGCGGCGGGGACCCAGTACTTC
TRBV19,TRBJ2-7,.,TRBD2,CASSMEGTSGSYEQYF,TGTGCCAGTAGTATGGAGGGGACTAGCGGATCCTACGAGCAGTACTTC
TRBV25-1,TRBJ2-7,.,.,CASSEAGSYEQYF,TGTGCCAGCAGTGAGGCAGGGTCCTACGAGCAGTACTTC
TRBV10-2,TRBJ1-5,.,.,CASSVDILYQPQHF,TGCGCCAGCAGTGTTGACATTTTGTACCAGCCCCAGCATTTT
TRBV19,TRBJ1-1,.,TRBD1,CASTLTGFNTEAFF,TGTGCCAGTACCCTGACAGGGTTTAACACTGAAGCTTTCTTT
TRBV7-2,TRBJ2-2,.,.,CASSLLVVGNGELFF,TGTGCCAGCAGCTTACTGGTCGTGGGGAACGGGGAGCTGTTTTTT
TRBV6-5,TRBJ1-6,.,.,CASSYSTLRSPLHF,TGTGCCAGCAGTTACTCGACCCTACGTTCACCCCTCCACTTT
TRBV29-1,TRBJ1-2,.,.,CSVASGEGMTGYTF,TGCAGCGTAGCCTCAGGGGAAGGGATGACGGGCTACACCTTC
TRBV9,TRBJ1-2,.,TRBD1,CASSPTGTGGEGYTF,TGTGCCAGCAGCCCGACGGGGACAGGCGGGGAGGGCTACACCTTC
TRBV6-2/TRBV6-3,TRBJ1-1,.,.,CASSLTVSWGAEAFF,TGTGCCAGCAGCTTGACCGTCTCTTGGGGAGCTGAAGCTTTCTTT
TRBV30,TRBJ1-6,.,.,CAWSVFLGQSSYNSPLHF,TGTGCCTGGAGTGTATTTCTGGGTCAGAGCTCCTATAATTCACCCCTCCACTTT
TRBV28,TRBJ2-7,.,TRBD1,CASTDRGGYEQYF,TGTGCCAGCACCGACAGGGGGGGATACGAGCAGTACTTC
TRBV11-2,TRBJ1-2,.,.,CASSLGVGAGGYTF,TGTGCCAGCAGCTTAGGTGTGGGAGCGGGAGGCTACACCTTC
TRBV15,TRBJ1-5,.,.,CATSRDRGSNQPQHF,TGTGCCACCAGCAGAGATAGGGGCAGCAATCAGCCCCAGCATTTT
TRBV28,TRBJ2-1,.,TRBD2,CASLGGRVYEQFF,TGTGCCAGCCTGGGGGGGAGGGTCTATGAGCAGTTCTTC
TRBV7-9,TRBJ1-2,.,.,CASSLGRGGLGNYGYTF,TGTGCCAGCAGCTTAGGCCGAGGGGGTCTGGGTAACTATGGCTACACCTTC
TRBV7-2,TRBJ2-7,.,.,CASSLGWGQYEQYF,TGTGCCAGCAGCTTAGGGTGGGGGCAATACGAGCAGTACTTC
TRBV30,TRBJ2-7,few,.,CAWEQDSYEQYF,TGTGCCTGGGAACAGGACTCCTACGAGCAGTACTTC
TRBV5-6,TRBJ2-1,.,TRBD2,CASSIPPSGGYNEQFF,TGTGCCAGCAGCATCCCACCTAGCGGGGGCTACAATGAGCAGTTCTTC
TRBV11-2,TRBJ2-5,.,.,CASSLWERETQYF,TGTGCCAGCAGCTTATGGGAGAGGGAGACCCAGTACTTC
TRBV24-1,TRBJ2-2,.,.,CATSDLGRGANTGELFF,TGTGCCACCAGTGATTTAGGACGGGGGGCCAACACCGGGGAGCTGTTTTTT
TRBV28,TRBJ2-7,.,.,CASSPMRDFYEQYF,TGTGCCAGCAGTCCCATGAGGGATTTCTACGAGCAGTACTTC
TRBV6-5,TRBJ2-1,.,TRBD2,CASSYRTSGGHNEQFF,TGTGCCAGCAGTTATCGGACTAGCGGGGGACACAATGAGCAGTTCTTC
TRBV5-1,TRBJ2-3,once,.,CASSYGPSGSTDTQYF,TGCGCCAGCAGCTACGGACCCAGTGGGAGCACAGATACGCAGTATTTT
TRBV5-4,TRBJ2-5,.,TRBD2,CASSPSGLAGGTQYF,TGTGCCAGCAGCCCATCAGGACTAGCGGGGGGGACCCAGTACTTC
TRBV18,TRBJ1-6,few,TRBD1,CASSPPQTGGGSPLHF,TGTGCCAGCTCACCACCGCAGACAGGGGGCGGCTCACCCCTCCACTTT
TRBV9,TRBJ1-4,.,TRBD1,CASSERTGESVKLFF,TGTGCCAGCAGCGAACGGACAGGGGAATCGGTAAAACTGTTTTTT
TRBV11-2,TRBJ1-3,.,.,CASSQRTARISGNTIYF,TGTGCCAGCAGCCAAAGGACAGCCCGAATCTCTGGAAACACCATATATTTT
TRBV7-9,TRBJ1-4,.,.,CASSLDGNEKLFF,TGTGCCAGCAGCCTGGACGGGAATGAAAAACTGTTTTTT
TRBV6-6,TRBJ2-5,.,.,CASSYPLGQSETQYF,TGTGCCAGCAGTTACCCTTTGGGACAATCAGAGACCCAGTACTTC
TRBV6-6,TRBJ2-2,.,TRBD1,CASITTGVRELFF,TGTGCCAGCATCACGACAGGGGTCCGGGAGCTGTTTTTT
TRBV6-6,TRBJ1-3,.,.,CAIVASGNTIYF,TGTGCCATAGTGGCCTCTGGAAACACCATATATTTT
TRBV19,TRBJ2-7,.,.,CATGASSYEQYF,TGTGCCACCGGGGCGAGCTCCTACGAGCAGTACTTC
TRBV7-2,TRBJ2-2,.,TRBD2,CASSLTERGGRTGELFF,TGTGCCAGCAGCTTAACGGAGCGGGGGGGCCGCACCGGGGAGCTGTTTTTT
TRBV11-2,TRBJ1-1,once,TRBD1,CASTRTGRTEAFF,TGTGCCAGCACAAGGACAGGGCGGACTGAAGCTTTCTTT
TRBV5-1,TRBJ1-3,.,.,CASSLAPTGSGNTIYF,TGCGCCAGCAGCTTGGCCCCGACGGGCTCTGGAAACACCATATATTTT
TRBV2,TRBJ2-5,.,TRBD2,CASSVAPGLAYF,TGTGCCAGCAGCGTAGCCCCGGGACTAGCTTACTTC
TRBV6-5,TRBJ1-4,.,.,CASRARAEKLFF,TGTGCCAGCAGAGCCCGGGCTGAAAAACTGTTTTTT
TRBV6-4,TRBJ1-1,.,.,CASAQFMNTEAFF,TGTGCCAGTGCACAGTTCATGAACACTGAAGCTTTCTTT